What follows are 4 T cell receptor beta chains derived from one specimen sequenced in a study of blood T cell repertoires in COVID-19. Libraries were prepared by immunoSEQ multiplex PCR; TCRdb keeps only in-frame clonotypes and omits some of them. The sample yields approximately 97,000 clones, approximately 84% seen once. Material for sequencing was peripheral blood. The receptors stem from a man in his fifties or sixties with acute or convalescent COVID-19.

This sequence joins TRBV4-1 and TRBJ2-1, with TRBD2 identical over 11 bases. The CDR3 is 16 residues long. Germline lookup yields CDR1 MGHRA and CDR2 YSYEKL. V shed 0 bases, J shed 4 bases, and the junction held 2 bases outside the gene matches. In DNA form, the CDR3 reads TGCGCCAGCAGCCAAGATCGACTAGCGGGATACAATGAGCAGTTCTTC. Residues: CASSQDRLAGYNEQFF.

This chain connects TRBV6-5 to TRBJ1-2; the match to TRBD1 covers 9 bases. Germline trimming cut 6 bases from V and 8 bases from J; bases unmatched to any gene: 7. The CDR3 is 13 amino acids. CDR1 and CDR2 from the germline V gene are MNHEY and SVGAGI. The CDR3 sequence is CASRGDRAYGYTF. The CDR3 DNA reads as TGTGCCAGCAGAGGGGACAGGGCTTACGGCTACACCTTC.

The chain joins TRBV5-6 to TRBJ2-5, with 9 positions matching TRBD2. V lost 2 bases and J lost 1; bases outside the gene matches: 6. This CDR3 has 16 residues. Germline lookup yields CDR1 SGHDT and CDR2 YYEEEE. The CDR3 region has the DNA TGTGCCAGCAGCTTCGGGCAGGGACTAGCCCAAGAGACCCAGTACTTC. Translating gives CASSFGQGLAQETQYF.

This chain joins TRBV7-2 and TRBJ2-7, with 14 positions matching TRBD2. Trimming cost V 5 bases and J 9 bases; bases outside gene matches: 6. CDR1 SGHTA and CDR2 FQGNSA come from the germline V gene. The CDR3 is made up of 14 amino acids. The CDR3 DNA sequence: TGTGCCAGCAGCCCGGGACTAGCGGGAGCTTGGCAGTACTTC. As protein: CASSPGLAGAWQYF.